The source of this T cell receptor (beta chain) is a study of shared clonotypes between healthy human individuals. The study's findings and limits: Limitation of the genetic and exposure-history diversity represented came from the few donors.

Produced via immunoSEQ multiplex PCR; TCRdb's table is partial and in-frame only. The data hold about 710,000 clones, with less than 80% observed a single time. Comments on this clone: Antigen specificity is unknown.

The sequencing input was memory CD4+ T cells sorted from blood. Subset reported: CD45RA-negative fraction. The TCR comes from a woman aged 30 to 39 in good health.

CDR3 DNA sequence: TGTGCCAGTAGTACCTCGGGAGGCTCTGGAAACACCATATATTTT. Protein product: CASSTSGGSGNTIYF. The chain combines TRBV19 with TRBJ1-3; no reliable D call. The CDR3 is made up of 15 amino acids. V was cut by 4 bases and J by 0 bases, with 10 bases left in between. Germline-derived CDR1 and CDR2 are LNHDA and SQIVND (reference sequence).